The present TCR beta chain was sequenced within a study of T-cell reconstitution after alpha-beta-depleted transplantation in children. The TCRbeta library incorporated unique molecular identifiers. TCRdb called the PCR reads again in MiXCR, with one record for every CDR3 protein. Here the sample spans some 490,000 distinct CDR3 sequences, 12% being singletons. Germline V lookup: CDR1 DFQATT, CDR2 SNEGSKA (reference sequence). V dropped 4 bases and J dropped 2; count of bases not matched to a gene: 5. This CDR3 is 15 amino acids long. The table lists this clonotype with many counts. Sequencing was performed on PBMCs from the stem cell graft donor, taken from the stem cell graft. The V gene is TRBV20-1, the J gene TRBJ2-3; TRBD2 matches at 11 bases. This receptor was identified in a human donor who donated a stem cell graft to a child with combined immunodeficiency. The CDR3 loop is CSAILAGENTDTQYF. DNA of the CDR3: TGCAGTGCTATACTAGCGGGGGAGAACACAGATACGCAGTATTTT.